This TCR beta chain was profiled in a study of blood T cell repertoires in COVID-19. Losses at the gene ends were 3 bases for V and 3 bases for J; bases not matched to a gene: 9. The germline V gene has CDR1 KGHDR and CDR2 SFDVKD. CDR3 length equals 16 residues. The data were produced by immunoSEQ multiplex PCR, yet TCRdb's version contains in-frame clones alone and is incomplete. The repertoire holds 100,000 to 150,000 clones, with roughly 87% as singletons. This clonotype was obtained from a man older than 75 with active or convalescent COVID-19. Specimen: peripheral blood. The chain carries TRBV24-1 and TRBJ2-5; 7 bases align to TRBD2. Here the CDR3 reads CATSDASSGPKETQYF. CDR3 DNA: TGTGCCACCAGTGATGCGTCTAGCGGTCCCAAAGAGACCCAGTACTTC.